One and the same sample provided the 22 T cell receptor beta chains below, sequenced in a study of blood T cell repertoires in COVID-19 (TCRdb year 2020). To prepare the library, the immunoSEQ multiplex PCR assay was applied. TCRdb carries this immuneACCESS record with in-frame sequences only. Its versions omit some clonotypes, under half of them owing to an unresolved V gene in the studies checked, with the rest unexplained. The sample table lists about 270,000 clones, roughly 84% of them with a count of one. The ten largest clones take up 2.5% to 3.5% of the sample. Sequenced input: peripheral blood. The receptors stem from a young woman with acute or convalescent COVID-19.

J is TRBJ2-5 and V is TRBV11-2; D is undetermined. This CDR3 spans 14 amino acids. V lost 2 bases and J lost 2, with 9 bases in between. Germline loops: CDR1 SGHAT, CDR2 FQNNGV. CDR3 sequence reads: CASSLQMQQETQYF. In nucleotides, the CDR3 is TGTGCCAGCAGCTTACAGATGCAGCAAGAGACCCAGTACTTC.

The chain couples TRBV9 to TRBJ2-3; 7 bases are shared with TRBD1. In germline, CDR1 is SGDLS, CDR2 YYNGEE. The CDR3 covers 18 residues. With V trimmed by 0 bases and J by 0 bases, 10 bases remained unmatched. The CDR3 DNA reads as TGTGCCAGCAGCGTAGGACAGGGATTCCAGCTTAGCACAGATACGCAGTATTTT. Translated: CASSVGQGFQLSTDTQYF.

The J gene is TRBJ1-5, the V gene TRBV27; no firm D call. The V gene lost 2 bases and the J gene lost 4 bases, with 9 bases spanning the gap. This CDR3 contains 14 residues. CDR1 and CDR2 from the germline V gene are MNHEY and SMNVEV (reference sequence). Here the CDR3 reads CASSLHGSNQPQHF. In DNA form, the CDR3 reads TGTGCCAGCAGTTTACATGGGAGTAATCAGCCCCAGCATTTT.

This chain links TRBV4-1 with TRBJ2-1; 9 bases agree with TRBD2. The ends lost 0 bases at V and 9 bases at J; junction bases unmatched: 6. This CDR3 comprises 15 residues. Germline values: CDR1 MGHRA, CDR2 YSYEKL. CDR3 sequence: CASSQEASGTSEQFF. The CDR3 coding sequence is TGCGCCAGCAGCCAAGAGGCTAGCGGGACGAGTGAGCAGTTCTTC.

The V gene is TRBV12-2, the J gene TRBJ2-5; the table calls TRBD2, which could not be checked here. TRBV12-2 is classified as a pseudogene. The CDR3 has 15 amino acids. CDR3 DNA: TGTGCAAGTCTGTGCGGGAGTCCCCACCAAGAGACCCAGTACTTC. It translates to CASLCGSPHQETQYF.

This clone was recorded once. The chain employs TRBV28 and TRBJ1-5; TRBD1 aligns across 12 bases. The CDR3 contains 15 residues. Germline loops: CDR1 MDHEN, CDR2 SYDVKM. The V segment lost 6 bases and the J segment 8 bases; nucleotides outside the gene matches: 8. The CDR3 sequence: CASRFPGQGAEPQHF. The CDR3, as DNA: TGTGCCAGCAGGTTCCCGGGACAGGGGGCTGAGCCCCAGCATTTT.

The rearrangement uses TRBV4-1 and TRBJ2-7; 8 positions agree with TRBD1. Germline-derived CDR1 and CDR2 are MGHRA and YSYEKL. The CDR3 length is 17 residues. After removal of 4 bases from V and 1 base from J, the junction contained 12 bases not matched to a gene. CDR3 nucleotide sequence: TGCGCCAGCAGCCCAACCTCGGACAGGGATCGGTCCTACGAGCAGTACTTC. It yields the protein CASSPTSDRDRSYEQYF.

The chain joins TRBV9 to TRBJ1-2; TRBD1 agrees at 12 bases. Germline CDR1 and CDR2: SGDLS and YYNGEE. This CDR3 comprises 15 residues. Losses at the gene ends were 0 bases for V and 6 bases for J; bases not matched to a gene: 3. CDR3 nucleotides: TGTGCCAGCAGCGTAGTGGGGACAGGGGGCGATGGCTACACCTTC. This encodes CASSVVGTGGDGYTF.

This clone was seen more than once but under ten times. The genes are TRBV9 and TRBJ2-2, with D possibly TRBD1 on 5 matching bases. Germline V CDR1 and CDR2: SGDLS, YYNGEE. Trimming cost V 2 bases and J 7 bases, with 18 bases left between them. The CDR3 covers 16 residues. CDR3 protein: CASSVNPQGRGGELFF. CDR3 nucleotide sequence: TGTGCCAGCAGCGTCAATCCTCAGGGTAGGGGCGGGGAGCTGTTTTTT. The full variable domain, in which reference TRBV9 and TRBJ2-2 provide the parts outside the CDR3, is DSGVTQTPKHLITATGQRVTLRCSPRSGDLSVYWYQQSLDQGLQFLIQYYNGEERAKGNILERFSAQQFPDLHSELNLSSLELGDSALYFCASSVNPQGRGGELFFGEGSRLTVL.

This clone was found a few times. This sequence joins TRBV29-1 and TRBJ2-2, with D hard to call. CDR3 length: 10 amino acids. Germline V gene lookup returns CDR1 SQVTM and CDR2 ANQGSEA. V lost 7 bases, J lost 5 bases, and 5 bases lay in between. CDR3 region: CSALTGELFF. DNA for the CDR3: TGCAGCGCTCTGACCGGGGAGCTGTTTTTT.

The V gene is TRBV27, the J gene TRBJ2-1, with D perhaps TRBD2 (5 bases). CDR1 and CDR2 (germline): MNHEY, SMNVEV (reference sequence). CDR3 length: 13 amino acids. V gave up 6 bases and J gave up 13 bases, with 19 bases separating them. Here the CDR3 DNA reads TGTGCCAGCAGCTTGATACGGACTTTCCCTCAGTTCTTC. It codes for CASSLIRTFPQFF.

The chain joins TRBV28 to TRBJ1-1; D possibly corresponds to TRBD1 (6 bases). Germline CDR1 MDHEN, CDR2 SYDVKM. V shed 2 bases and J shed 7 bases, with 17 bases lying between them. The length of the CDR3 is 15 residues. Here the CDR3 DNA reads TGTGCCAGCAGTTTACATGCCGTCGGACAGCTTGAAGCTTTCTTT. It is translated as CASSLHAVGQLEAFF. Full variable domain (remainder filled in from reference TRBV28 and TRBJ1-1): DVKVTQSSRYLVKRTGEKVFLECVQDMDHENMFWYRQDPGLGLRLIYFSYDVKMKEKGDIPEGYSVSREKKERFSLILESASTNQTSMYLCASSLHAVGQLEAFFGQGTRLTVV.

The chain combines TRBV7-3 with TRBJ1-2, with TRBD1 matching 7 bases. CDR1 and CDR2 (germline): SGHTA, FQGTGA. With V trimmed by 5 bases and J by 0 bases, 3 bases remained unmatched. The CDR3 contains 14 residues. The CDR3 region has the DNA TGTGCCAGCAGCCCGGGGACAGCTAACTATGGCTACACCTTC. It yields the protein CASSPGTANYGYTF.

The chain recombines TRBV6-5 with TRBJ2-7; tentatively, D is TRBD2 (5 bases). Trimming cost V 8 bases and J 0 bases, with 14 bases left between them. The germline gives CDR1 MNHEY, CDR2 SVGAGI. The CDR3 length is 14 residues. For the CDR3, the DNA is TGTGCCAGCGAGGGTGGCACCGCCTCCTACGAGCAGTACTTC. Amino acids: CASEGGTASYEQYF.

The rearrangement uses TRBV2 and TRBJ1-6; the match to TRBD1 covers 7 bases. Germline values: CDR1 SNHLY, CDR2 FYNNEI. The trim removed 6 bases at V and 0 bases at J, leaving 11 bases unmatched. This CDR3 is built from 18 residues. CDR3 nucleotide sequence: TGTGCCAGCAGAGAACAGGGGAGGGGAAGCTCCTATAATTCACCCCTCCACTTT. Translation gives CASREQGRGSSYNSPLHF.

V usage is TRBV19 and J usage is TRBJ1-5, with D unclear. Germline V CDR1 and CDR2: LNHDA, SQIVND (reference sequence). V lost 1 base and J lost 6, with 7 bases in between. This CDR3 has 13 amino acids. CDR3 protein: CASSIGGAQPQHF. The CDR3 DNA follows: TGTGCCAGTAGTATAGGGGGAGCTCAGCCCCAGCATTTT.

The chain is built from TRBV6-2 or TRBV6-3 and TRBJ2-1, with TRBD2 identical over 9 bases. CDR3 length: 15 amino acids. Losses at the gene ends were 6 bases for V and 7 bases for J; bases not matched to a gene: 10. CDR1 and CDR2 (germline): MNHEY, SVGEGT. CDR3 nucleotides: TGTGCCAGCAGCTCAACTAGCGGGCCCTTAAATGAGCAGTTCTTC. It specifies CASSSTSGPLNEQFF.

This sequence joins TRBV30 and TRBJ2-3; 7 nucleotides match TRBD2. The germline V gene has CDR1 GTSNPN and CDR2 SVGIG (reference sequence). There are 15 residues in the CDR3. Trimming cost V 0 bases and J 2 bases; bases outside gene matches: 5. CDR3 protein: CAWSVGGGLTDTQYF. In DNA, the CDR3 is TGTGCCTGGAGTGTTGGGGGGGGACTCACAGATACGCAGTATTTT.

A few counts support this clone. V usage is TRBV6-2 or TRBV6-3 and J usage is TRBJ2-7; 7 bases match TRBD2. The ends lost 2 bases at V and 6 bases at J; junction bases unmatched: 7. The CDR3 is made up of 14 amino acids. Germline V gene sequence: CDR1 MNHEY, CDR2 SVGEGT. CDR3 loop: CASSYGGSLREQYF. In DNA, the CDR3 is TGTGCCAGCAGTTACGGCGGGAGCCTCCGCGAGCAGTACTTC.

This chain uses TRBV18 with TRBJ2-1; 9 bases are shared with TRBD1. The trim removed 2 bases at V and 8 bases at J, leaving 7 bases unmatched. The CDR3 loop spans 15 amino acids. Per the germline V gene, CDR1 is KGHSH and CDR2 is LQKENI. The CDR3: CASSPGTGSFDEQFF. The DNA of the CDR3 is TGTGCCAGCTCACCAGGGACAGGGAGTTTCGATGAGCAGTTCTTC.

The chain recombines TRBV12-5 with TRBJ2-1; 8 nucleotides match TRBD2. CDR1 and CDR2 from the germline V gene are LGHNT and FRNRAP. This CDR3 is 16 amino acids long. Trimming removed 0 bases from V and 5 bases from J; junction bases left unmatched: 6. The CDR3 spells CASGLVAYSGDNEQFF. In DNA, the CDR3 is TGTGCTAGTGGTTTGGTAGCTTATAGCGGGGACAATGAGCAGTTCTTC.

The chain carries TRBV5-1 and TRBJ2-1; 9 bases are shared with TRBD1. The V gene end was trimmed by 2 bases and the J gene end by 0 bases; junction bases not matched to a gene: 6. The CDR3 is 17 residues long. Germline loops: CDR1 SGHRS, CDR2 YFSETQ. CDR3 bases: TGCGCCAGCAGCTTTCCGGGACAGGGAGGCTCCTACAATGAGCAGTTCTTC. It is translated as CASSFPGQGGSYNEQFF. Looking up the rest from reference TRBV5-1 and TRBJ2-1 gives the full variable domain: KAGVTQTPRYLIKTRGQQVTLSCSPISGHRSVSWYQQTPGQGLQFLFEYFSETQRNKGNFPGRFSGRQFSNSRSEMNVSTLELGDSALYLCASSFPGQGGSYNEQFFGPGTRLTVL.